Below are 23 T cell receptor beta chains sequenced from a single sample in a study of molecular identifiers for immune sequencing clone quantification. TCRdb reanalysed the PCR reads using MiXCR and keeps one entry per CDR3 protein. The sample has a few hundred thousand distinct CDR3 sequences, 20% to 25% seen once. Sequenced: naive CD8+ T cells from blood, with Jurkat cell RNA spiked in. Documented subset: FACS-sorted CD8+CD4-CCR7+CD45RA+ naive T cells. The receptors shown here come from a human donor in good health. Some libraries in this study had Jurkat cell RNA spiked in.

Ten or more counts support this clonotype. The CDR3 bases are TGTGCCAGCAGTTTAATCATGGGACTAACTAGCACAGATACGCAGTATTTT. Its translation is CASSLIMGLTSTDTQYF. The V call is TRBV28, the J call TRBJ2-3, with 7 bases fitting TRBD2. Unmatched junction bases numbered 8, after V lost 2 bases and J lost 0 bases. This CDR3 spans 17 amino acids. Germline lookup yields CDR1 MDHEN and CDR2 SYDVKM.

Remarks on this clonotype: At one end the junction does not follow the germline gene, possibly because of a read error. J is TRBJ1-5 and V is TRBV27; D is possibly TRBD1 (5 bases). This CDR3 is 15 amino acids long. Germline lookup yields CDR1 MNHEY and CDR2 SMNVEV (reference sequence). The CDR3, as DNA: TGTGCCAGCAGTCCCGGGACCCTGCGGAATCCGCCCCAGCATTTT. Amino acid sequence: CASSPGTLRNPPQHF.

This chain joins TRBV7-6 and TRBJ2-3; D remains ambiguous. The germline V gene encodes CDR1 SGHVS and CDR2 FNYEAQ. The V end was cut by 0 bases, the J end by 4 bases, with 14 bases between. This CDR3 spans 16 amino acids. In nucleotides, the CDR3 is TGTGCCAGCAGCTTAGCGCCGGAAGAGAGCGCAGATACGCAGTATTTT. This encodes CASSLAPEESADTQYF.

This clonotype was found many times. This chain connects TRBV4-3 to TRBJ2-3; 9 bases map to TRBD1. V was clipped by 0 bases and J by 6 bases; unmatched bases: 13. Germline-derived CDR1 and CDR2 are LGHNA and YSLEER. The CDR3 length is 18 residues. The CDR3 nucleotides are TGCGCCAGCAGCCAAGATAGACCCGGGACAGGGATTCAGGATACGCAGTATTTT. It specifies CASSQDRPGTGIQDTQYF.

The chain combines TRBV11-2 with TRBJ1-1, with D hard to call. The V gene lost 5 bases and the J gene lost 6 bases, with 22 bases spanning the gap. Germline CDR1 and CDR2: SGHAT and FQNNGV. The CDR3 loop spans 16 amino acids. CDR3 DNA sequence: TGTGCCAGCAGCCCCGGGGTCAGACGGGAGGGCTCTGAAGCTTTCTTT. Translation gives CASSPGVRREGSEAFF.

This clonotype came up many times. This chain links TRBV5-8 with TRBJ1-2; 8 positions agree with TRBD1. This CDR3 is built from 14 residues. V lost 4 bases, J lost 6 bases, and 8 bases stayed unmatched. CDR1 is SGHTS, CDR2 YDEGEE, per germline. The DNA of the CDR3 is TGTGCCAGCAGCATCAGGACAGGGAGGGATGGCTACACCTTC. Residues: CASSIRTGRDGYTF.

V and J are TRBV20-1 and TRBJ1-1; D gene uncertain. The V gene lost 0 bases and the J gene lost 6 bases, with 14 bases spanning the gap. CDR1 is DFQATT and CDR2 is SNEGSKA in the germline V gene (reference sequence). The length of the CDR3 is 14 residues. The CDR3 loop is CSARDLLGSPEAFF. The CDR3 DNA follows: TGCAGTGCTAGAGATCTCTTGGGTTCCCCTGAAGCTTTCTTT.

This clonotype was seen more than once but under ten times. The chain is built from TRBV7-9 and TRBJ1-4; 8 nucleotides line up with TRBD1. V lost 5 bases and J lost 4; bases outside the gene matches: 6. Germline-derived CDR1 and CDR2 are SEHNR and FQNEAQ (reference sequence). The CDR3 has 15 amino acids. The CDR3 nucleotides are TGTGCCAGCAGCCCCAGGACAGGGCTTAATGAAAAACTGTTTTTT. It yields the protein CASSPRTGLNEKLFF.

Notes on this clonotype: Being one base from a much bigger clone, this may be a read error. The chain has TRBV4-1 and TRBJ2-3, with 9 bases identical to TRBD2. V trimming: 2 bases; J trimming: 5 bases; junction bases outside the gene matches: 8. Germline V gives CDR1 MGHRA, CDR2 YSYEKL. This CDR3 spans 16 amino acids. CDR3 residues: CASSQPGTSLIDTQYF. CDR3 nucleotide sequence: TGCGCCAGCAGCCAACCCGGGACTAGCCTCATAGATACGCAGTATTTT.

This sequence joins TRBV10-3 and TRBJ2-2; TRBD1 matches at 10 bases. The junction had 11 bases not matched to a gene; V was cut back by 10 bases and J by 3 bases. Germline CDR1 and CDR2: ENHRY and SYGVKD. The CDR3 spans 16 residues. The CDR3 reads CATRGTGESDTGELFF. In DNA form, the CDR3 reads TGTGCCACCCGGGGGACAGGGGAGTCGGACACCGGGGAGCTGTTTTTT.

This clonotype appeared many times. The gene calls are TRBV11-2 and TRBJ2-3; D possibly matches TRBD1 or TRBD2 (5 bases each). Germline CDR1 and CDR2: SGHAT and FQNNGV. Trimming took off 6 bases at V and 4 bases at J, with 17 bases between the two ends. CDR3 length: 15 residues. The DNA of the CDR3 is TGTGCCAGCAGTCCGGGCTGGGACGGCGCAGATACGCAGTATTTT. Its translation is CASSPGWDGADTQYF.

Worth noting for this clonotype: One junction end disagrees with the germline gene, perhaps due to a read error. The chain uses TRBV27 and TRBJ2-7, with D tentatively TRBD2 (6 bases). This CDR3 spans 15 amino acids. Per germline, CDR1 MNHEY and CDR2 SMNVEV (reference sequence). The CDR3 region has the DNA TGTGCCGGCAGTTTATCTGCCAGCGGGTCCCACGAGCAGTACTTC. This sequence encodes CAGSLSASGSHEQYF.

This clonotype was seen ten or more times. The V gene is TRBV11-2, the J gene TRBJ2-7; D gene unclear. Per germline, CDR1 SGHAT and CDR2 FQNNGV. There are 13 residues in the CDR3. The V end lost 3 bases, the J end lost 1 base, and 7 bases lay between the germline ends. CDR3 bases: TGTGCCAGCAGCTTGTACGGGTCCTACGAGCAGTACTTC. Protein product: CASSLYGSYEQYF.

This clonotype was recorded at least ten times. The chain recombines TRBV20-1 with TRBJ2-5, with 8 nucleotides matching TRBD2. Trimming at V came to 1 base and at J to 2 bases, leaving 9 bases not matched to a gene. The CDR3 length is 16 residues. Germline CDR1 is DFQATT and CDR2 is SNEGSKA (reference sequence). The CDR3 nucleotides are TGCAGTGCTAGAGCCTTGACACTAGCGGCGCAAGAGACCCAGTACTTC. Translated: CSARALTLAAQETQYF.

There are many counts of this clonotype. The chain recombines TRBV29-1 with TRBJ2-7, with 11 bases identical to TRBD1. The CDR3 sequence is 13 residues long. V shed 3 bases and J 6 bases; nucleotides not matched to a gene: 4. Germline V lookup: CDR1 SQVTM, CDR2 ANQGSEA. The CDR3 protein is CSVEGQGGSEQYF. The CDR3 region has the DNA TGCAGCGTTGAGGGACAGGGGGGAAGCGAGCAGTACTTC.

This clonotype came up a few times. The genes are TRBV5-8 and TRBJ2-7; D might be TRBD1 (6 bases). From germline, CDR1 is SGHTS and CDR2 YDEGEE. Trimming left V 4 bases short and J 7 bases short, with 24 bases between. CDR3 length: 16 amino acids. The chain's CDR3 is CASSQRQVGHTWEQYF. CDR3 bases: TGTGCCAGCAGCCAGCGACAGGTTGGTCATACGTGGGAGCAGTACTTC.

This clonotype appeared many times. The chain carries TRBV5-8 and TRBJ1-1; D is uncertain. Germline V lookup: CDR1 SGHTS, CDR2 YDEGEE. CDR3 length: 14 residues. V gave up 3 bases and J gave up 0 bases, with 9 bases separating them. For the CDR3, the DNA is TGTGCCAGCAGCTCAGCCGACATGAACACTGAAGCTTTCTTT. As protein: CASSSADMNTEAFF. Filled out from reference TRBV5-8 and TRBJ1-1, the complete variable domain reads EAGVTQSPTHLIKTRGQQATLRCSPISGHTSVYWYQQALGLGLQFLLWYDEGEERNRGNFPPRFSGRQFPNYSSELNVNALELEDSALYLCASSSADMNTEAFFGQGTRLTVV.

This clonotype has just a few counts. This chain links TRBV12-3 or TRBV12-4 with TRBJ1-5; 7 bases agree with TRBD1. V gave up 5 bases and J gave up 0 bases; unmatched junction bases: 25. This CDR3 contains 22 residues. Here the CDR3 reads CASSPSFPQGRDRGYSNQPQHF. The DNA of the CDR3 is TGTGCCAGCAGTCCGAGTTTTCCACAGGGGAGAGACCGGGGATATAGCAATCAGCCCCAGCATTTT.

This clonotype was recorded many times. The chain joins TRBV5-6 to TRBJ1-5; TRBD1 matches 8 bases. The CDR3 has 15 residues. Germline loops: CDR1 SGHDT, CDR2 YYEEEE. The junction had 2 bases not matched to a gene; V was cut back by 3 bases and J by 0 bases. CDR3 in amino acids: CASSSGQASNQPQHF. CDR3 nucleotide sequence: TGTGCCAGCAGCTCGGGACAGGCTAGCAATCAGCCCCAGCATTTT.

This chain connects TRBV30 to TRBJ1-5; D gene uncertain. This CDR3 has 15 residues. Germline V lookup: CDR1 GTSNPN, CDR2 SVGIG (reference sequence). The germline V and J ends were trimmed by 2 bases and 2 bases, with 13 bases remaining between them. The CDR3 DNA reads as TGTGCCTGGAGTCTCGGCGCCAGCCGCAATCAGCCCCAGCATTTT. It translates to CAWSLGASRNQPQHF.

This clonotype has at least ten counts. The V call is TRBV25-1, the J call TRBJ2-5; 11 bases are a match to TRBD2. CDR3 size: 14 residues. Trimming at V came to 8 bases and at J to 1 base, leaving 3 bases not matched to a gene. Germline values: CDR1 MGHDK, CDR2 SYGVNS. CDR3 nucleotides: TGTGCCAGCCGCCTAGCGGGGGGCCAAGAGACCCAGTACTTC. This gives the protein CASRLAGGQETQYF.

V usage is TRBV28 and J usage is TRBJ2-5; tentative D call: TRBD1 (5 bases). Germline lookup yields CDR1 MDHEN and CDR2 SYDVKM. CDR3 size: 16 residues. V was trimmed by 6 bases and J by 4 bases, leaving 21 bases between them. This CDR3 is CASSLDRIGSLETQYF. The DNA of the CDR3 is TGTGCCAGCAGCCTCGACAGAATCGGATCCTTAGAGACCCAGTACTTC. Supplemented by reference TRBV28 and TRBJ2-5, the full variable domain reads DVKVTQSSRYLVKRTGEKVFLECVQDMDHENMFWYRQDPGLGLRLIYFSYDVKMKEKGDIPEGYSVSREKKERFSLILESASTNQTSMYLCASSLDRIGSLETQYFGPGTRLLVL.

This clonotype was recorded many times. This chain joins TRBV28 and TRBJ2-3; D may be TRBD1 or TRBD2 (5 bases each). Deletions cut 5 bases from V and 2 bases from J, with 14 bases between. The germline gives CDR1 MDHEN, CDR2 SYDVKM. The length of the CDR3 is 15 residues. CDR3 bases: TGTGCCAGCAGTGCTCCGGGACGAAACACAGATACGCAGTATTTT. It translates to CASSAPGRNTDTQYF.